This is a list of T cell receptor beta chains from one sample in a study of T-cell reconstitution after alpha-beta-depleted transplantation in children. TCRdb reanalysed the PCR reads using MiXCR and keeps one entry per CDR3 protein. The sample holds about 610,000 distinct CDR3 sequences, over 9.5% seen once. The sequenced sample was PBMCs from the stem cell graft donor, obtained from the stem cell graft. These receptor sequences come from a human donor who donated a stem cell graft to a child with acute myeloid leukemia. Both conserved end residues are part of each CDR3. A D gene is named only where the DNA matches it firmly. A clone size is listed for some rows: how often the clone was seen (once, few, many), or a class if it is expanded.

j_gene: TRBJ2-5; v_gene: TRBV5-1; d_gene: TRBD1; abundance: many; CDR3aa: CASFKGTAEAETQYF; CDR3nt: TGCGCCAGCTTTAAGGGGACAGCCGAGGCAGAGACCCAGTACTTC
j_gene: TRBJ2-1; v_gene: TRBV6-5; d_gene: NA; abundance: many; CDR3aa: CASSYGDRYNEQFF; CDR3nt: TGTGCCAGCAGTTATGGGGACCGGTACAATGAGCAGTTCTTC
j_gene: TRBJ2-1; v_gene: TRBV5-1; d_gene: NA; abundance: NA; CDR3aa: CASSFILLGVGNNEQFF; CDR3nt: TGCGCCAGCAGCTTTATTCTACTGGGAGTAGGAAACAATGAGCAGTTCTTC
j_gene: TRBJ1-3; v_gene: TRBV3-1; d_gene: NA; abundance: NA; CDR3aa: CASSFASSGNTIYF; CDR3nt: TGTGCCAGCAGCTTTGCCAGCTCTGGAAACACCATATATTTT
j_gene: TRBJ1-1; v_gene: TRBV5-1; d_gene: NA; abundance: few; CDR3aa: CASSEPQVNTEAFF; CDR3nt: TGCGCCAGCAGCGAACCCCAGGTGAACACTGAAGCTTTCTTT
j_gene: TRBJ2-5; v_gene: TRBV29-1; d_gene: NA; abundance: many; CDR3aa: CSVSGGEETQYF; CDR3nt: TGCAGCGTTAGTGGTGGGGAAGAGACCCAGTACTTC
j_gene: TRBJ2-5; v_gene: TRBV6-2/TRBV6-3; d_gene: NA; abundance: few; CDR3aa: CASSYPIEETQYF; CDR3nt: TGTGCCAGCAGTTACCCGATCGAGGAGACCCAGTACTTC
j_gene: TRBJ2-7; v_gene: TRBV5-1; d_gene: NA; abundance: NA; CDR3aa: CASSSSSGAYEQYF; CDR3nt: TGCGCCAGCAGCTCCTCCTCGGGGGCCTACGAGCAGTACTTC
j_gene: TRBJ2-3; v_gene: TRBV20-1; d_gene: NA; abundance: many; CDR3aa: CSALQLGFTDTQYF; CDR3nt: TGCAGTGCTCTTCAACTAGGTTTCACAGATACGCAGTATTTT
j_gene: TRBJ2-7; v_gene: TRBV20-1; d_gene: TRBD2; abundance: NA; CDR3aa: CSARALAGGLEQYF; CDR3nt: TGCAGTGCTAGAGCACTAGCGGGAGGGCTCGAGCAGTACTTC
j_gene: TRBJ1-1; v_gene: TRBV7-9; d_gene: NA; abundance: few; CDR3aa: CASSLERGAVTEAFF; CDR3nt: TGTGCCAGCAGCTTAGAGCGGGGGGCAGTCACTGAAGCTTTCTTT
j_gene: TRBJ1-1; v_gene: TRBV20-1; d_gene: NA; abundance: few; CDR3aa: CSARAGGFTEAFF; CDR3nt: TGCAGTGCTAGAGCCGGGGGCTTCACTGAAGCTTTCTTT
j_gene: TRBJ2-3; v_gene: TRBV11-2; d_gene: NA; abundance: NA; CDR3aa: CASNAQNTQYF; CDR3nt: TGTGCCAGCAACGCCCAAAATACGCAGTATTTT
j_gene: TRBJ2-5; v_gene: TRBV12-3/TRBV12-4; d_gene: TRBD2; abundance: NA; CDR3aa: CASTRTSGGQETQYF; CDR3nt: TGTGCCAGCACGCGGACTAGCGGGGGTCAAGAGACCCAGTACTTC
j_gene: TRBJ1-1; v_gene: TRBV5-1; d_gene: TRBD1; abundance: NA; CDR3aa: CASSSTGGGTEAFF; CDR3nt: TGCGCCAGCAGCTCAACAGGGGGCGGCACTGAAGCTTTCTTT
j_gene: TRBJ2-3; v_gene: TRBV29-1; d_gene: TRBD2; abundance: few; CDR3aa: CSVRPTSGRVPSTDTQYF; CDR3nt: TGCAGCGTCCGACCGACTAGCGGGAGAGTTCCTAGCACAGATACGCAGTATTTT
j_gene: TRBJ1-5; v_gene: TRBV12-3/TRBV12-4; d_gene: NA; abundance: NA; CDR3aa: CASSDEGLSNQPQHF; CDR3nt: TGTGCCAGCAGTGACGAGGGGCTTAGCAATCAGCCCCAGCATTTT
j_gene: TRBJ1-5; v_gene: TRBV6-5; d_gene: NA; abundance: few; CDR3aa: CASSLSGPRGNQPQHF; CDR3nt: TGTGCCAGCAGCCTCTCTGGGCCTCGGGGCAATCAGCCCCAGCATTTT
j_gene: TRBJ1-1; v_gene: TRBV28; d_gene: NA; abundance: NA; CDR3aa: CASSLRPETYDFF; CDR3nt: TGTGCCAGCAGTCTAAGGCCGGAAACGTATGATTTCTTT
j_gene: TRBJ2-3; v_gene: TRBV11-2; d_gene: TRBD1; abundance: NA; CDR3aa: CASSLYPGQSTDTQYF; CDR3nt: TGTGCCAGCAGCTTATATCCGGGACAGTCCACAGATACGCAGTATTTT
j_gene: TRBJ2-1; v_gene: TRBV11-1; d_gene: NA; abundance: many; CDR3aa: CASRVRTEQFF; CDR3nt: TGTGCCAGCAGGGTACGGACCGAGCAGTTCTTC
j_gene: TRBJ2-3; v_gene: TRBV4-2; d_gene: NA; abundance: NA; CDR3aa: CASSQGPGDTDTQYF; CDR3nt: TGTGCCAGCAGCCAAGGCCCAGGGGACACAGATACGCAGTATTTT
j_gene: TRBJ2-3; v_gene: TRBV29-1; d_gene: NA; abundance: many; CDR3aa: CSVGREGGDTQYF; CDR3nt: TGCAGCGTTGGGCGGGAAGGGGGAGATACGCAGTATTTT
j_gene: TRBJ1-1; v_gene: TRBV27; d_gene: NA; abundance: NA; CDR3aa: CASSLGGGRVTEAFF; CDR3nt: TGTGCCAGCAGTTTGGGCGGGGGGAGGGTCACTGAAGCTTTCTTT
j_gene: TRBJ1-5; v_gene: TRBV2; d_gene: NA; abundance: many; CDR3aa: CASSENSNNQPQHF; CDR3nt: TGTGCCAGCAGTGAAAACAGCAACAATCAGCCCCAGCATTTT
j_gene: TRBJ2-7; v_gene: TRBV20-1; d_gene: TRBD1; abundance: NA; CDR3aa: CSARETGEGSYF; CDR3nt: TGCAGTGCTAGAGAAACAGGGGAAGGTTCGTACTTC
j_gene: TRBJ2-2; v_gene: TRBV5-1; d_gene: NA; abundance: few; CDR3aa: CASSPGTTGELFF; CDR3nt: TGCGCCAGCAGCCCCGGGACTACCGGGGAGCTGTTTTTT
j_gene: TRBJ2-2; v_gene: TRBV5-1; d_gene: NA; abundance: many; CDR3aa: CASSPRWAGELFF; CDR3nt: TGCGCCAGCAGCCCCCGGTGGGCCGGGGAGCTGTTTTTT
j_gene: TRBJ2-5; v_gene: TRBV6-2/TRBV6-3; d_gene: NA; abundance: NA; CDR3aa: CASKVTGQETQYF; CDR3nt: TGTGCCAGCAAAGTTACAGGCCAAGAGACCCAGTACTTC
j_gene: TRBJ2-5; v_gene: TRBV12-3/TRBV12-4; d_gene: NA; abundance: few; CDR3aa: CASSFIEGETQYF; CDR3nt: TGTGCCAGCAGTTTTATTGAGGGTGAGACCCAGTACTTC
j_gene: TRBJ2-7; v_gene: TRBV7-2; d_gene: TRBD2; abundance: once; CDR3aa: CASSHGGKSYEQYF; CDR3nt: TGTGCCAGCAGCCACGGGGGGAAATCCTACGAGCAGTACTTC
j_gene: TRBJ2-5; v_gene: TRBV7-2; d_gene: NA; abundance: NA; CDR3aa: CASSPSGGGQETQYF; CDR3nt: TGTGCCAGCAGCCCGAGCGGAGGGGGCCAAGAGACCCAGTACTTC
j_gene: TRBJ1-2; v_gene: TRBV28; d_gene: NA; abundance: many; CDR3aa: CASNVYVGSQHYGYTF; CDR3nt: TGTGCCAGCAACGTTTACGTAGGCAGCCAGCACTATGGCTACACCTTC
j_gene: TRBJ2-2; v_gene: TRBV3-1; d_gene: TRBD2; abundance: few; CDR3aa: CASSQVFGAGDSNTGELFF; CDR3nt: TGTGCCAGCAGCCAAGTTTTCGGGGCGGGGGACTCGAACACCGGGGAGCTGTTTTTT
j_gene: TRBJ2-3; v_gene: TRBV28; d_gene: TRBD1; abundance: NA; CDR3aa: CASSFLGQGASIDTQYF; CDR3nt: TGTGCCAGCAGTTTCTTGGGGCAGGGGGCCAGCATTGATACGCAGTATTTT
j_gene: TRBJ1-2; v_gene: TRBV5-1; d_gene: NA; abundance: NA; CDR3aa: CASSGDGGYTF; CDR3nt: TGCGCCAGCAGCGGGGACGGCGGCTACACCTTC
j_gene: TRBJ2-7; v_gene: TRBV29-1; d_gene: TRBD1; abundance: NA; CDR3aa: CSVKDRGYHNEQYF; CDR3nt: TGCAGCGTCAAGGACAGGGGGTATCACAACGAGCAGTACTTC
j_gene: TRBJ2-7; v_gene: TRBV6-1; d_gene: TRBD1; abundance: few; CDR3aa: CATRRTGDYEQYF; CDR3nt: TGTGCCACCCGGAGGACAGGGGACTACGAGCAGTACTTC
j_gene: TRBJ2-2; v_gene: TRBV5-1; d_gene: TRBD1; abundance: few; CDR3aa: CASSTTQGDTGELFF; CDR3nt: TGCGCCAGCAGCACTACACAGGGGGACACCGGGGAGCTGTTTTTT
j_gene: TRBJ2-1; v_gene: TRBV12-3/TRBV12-4; d_gene: TRBD1; abundance: many; CDR3aa: CASSPGGTGVREQFF; CDR3nt: TGTGCCAGCAGCCCGGGGGGGACAGGGGTTCGTGAGCAGTTCTTC
j_gene: TRBJ1-3; v_gene: TRBV29-1; d_gene: NA; abundance: many; CDR3aa: CSVGHGSSGNTIYF; CDR3nt: TGCAGCGTTGGACACGGTAGCTCTGGAAACACCATATATTTT
j_gene: TRBJ1-1; v_gene: TRBV6-1; d_gene: NA; abundance: NA; CDR3aa: CASTSGSGTEAFF; CDR3nt: TGTGCCAGCACCTCGGGCTCAGGCACTGAAGCTTTCTTT
j_gene: TRBJ2-5; v_gene: TRBV4-3; d_gene: NA; abundance: NA; CDR3aa: CASSQSRDLRQETQYF; CDR3nt: TGCGCCAGCAGCCAAAGCCGGGACTTGAGGCAAGAGACCCAGTACTTC
j_gene: TRBJ2-3; v_gene: TRBV5-1; d_gene: NA; abundance: NA; CDR3aa: CASSIGSRDTQYF; CDR3nt: TGCGCCAGCAGCATAGGGTCCAGAGATACGCAGTATTTT
j_gene: TRBJ2-2; v_gene: TRBV7-2; d_gene: TRBD2; abundance: NA; CDR3aa: CASSILAGSGELFF; CDR3nt: TGTGCCAGCAGCATACTAGCGGGATCCGGGGAGCTGTTTTTT
j_gene: TRBJ1-2; v_gene: TRBV18; d_gene: NA; abundance: few; CDR3aa: CASSPQDKSYGYTF; CDR3nt: TGTGCCAGCTCACCCCAGGACAAATCCTATGGCTACACCTTC
j_gene: TRBJ2-2; v_gene: TRBV21-1; d_gene: NA; abundance: many; CDR3aa: CASLLTGGLLNTGELFF; CDR3nt: TGTGCCAGTCTTCTAACAGGGGGCTTGTTGAACACCGGGGAGCTGTTTTTT
j_gene: TRBJ2-1; v_gene: TRBV4-2; d_gene: TRBD2; abundance: NA; CDR3aa: CASSLEGTSVLEQFF; CDR3nt: TGTGCCAGCAGCCTGGAAGGGACTAGCGTATTAGAGCAGTTCTTC
j_gene: TRBJ2-7; v_gene: TRBV29-1; d_gene: TRBD2; abundance: few; CDR3aa: CSVEKGGRPPYEQYF; CDR3nt: TGCAGCGTTGAAAAGGGCGGGAGACCCCCCTACGAGCAGTACTTC
j_gene: TRBJ1-1; v_gene: TRBV18; d_gene: NA; abundance: few; CDR3aa: CASSPKEKGVNTEAFF; CDR3nt: TGTGCCAGCTCACCCAAGGAGAAGGGAGTGAACACTGAAGCTTTCTTT
j_gene: TRBJ2-1; v_gene: TRBV25-1; d_gene: NA; abundance: NA; CDR3aa: CASSDFGRGTNKRNEQFF; CDR3nt: TGTGCCAGCAGTGATTTCGGCCGGGGGACAAATAAGAGGAATGAGCAGTTCTTC
j_gene: TRBJ1-1; v_gene: TRBV19; d_gene: TRBD1; abundance: few; CDR3aa: CASSPHRGNTEAFF; CDR3nt: TGTGCCAGTAGTCCCCACAGGGGGAACACTGAAGCTTTCTTT
j_gene: TRBJ2-7; v_gene: TRBV20-1; d_gene: TRBD1; abundance: NA; CDR3aa: CSATRAAGGSSSYEQYF; CDR3nt: TGCAGTGCCACGCGAGCTGCAGGGGGCTCGAGCTCCTACGAGCAGTACTTC
j_gene: TRBJ1-1; v_gene: TRBV7-3; d_gene: TRBD1; abundance: few; CDR3aa: CASSSSGTGNTEAFF; CDR3nt: TGTGCCAGCAGCTCTTCCGGGACAGGTAACACTGAAGCTTTCTTT
j_gene: TRBJ2-7; v_gene: TRBV29-1; d_gene: NA; abundance: NA; CDR3aa: CSVGGARYEQYF; CDR3nt: TGCAGCGTTGGGGGGGCCCGCTACGAGCAGTACTTC
j_gene: TRBJ1-1; v_gene: TRBV19; d_gene: NA; abundance: NA; CDR3aa: CASSIGGLNTEAFF; CDR3nt: TGTGCCAGTAGTATCGGGGGATTGAACACTGAAGCTTTCTTT
j_gene: TRBJ2-7; v_gene: TRBV2; d_gene: NA; abundance: few; CDR3aa: CASRSPAVYNEQYF; CDR3nt: TGTGCCAGCAGGAGTCCAGCGGTTTACAACGAGCAGTACTTC
j_gene: TRBJ2-1; v_gene: TRBV12-3/TRBV12-4; d_gene: NA; abundance: many; CDR3aa: CACYPKGFYNEQFF; CDR3nt: TGTGCCTGCTACCCAAAGGGGTTTTACAATGAGCAGTTCTTC